Each of the 8 T cell receptor beta chains below was sequenced from the same sample in a study of blood T cell repertoires in COVID-19. Clones were sequenced by immunoSEQ multiplex PCR, and TCRdb holds only the in-frame ones, with some missing. The table records 300,000 to 350,000 clones, approximately 90% of them present only once. The sequenced material came from peripheral blood. Every receptor here comes from a woman aged 60-75 years with COVID-19, enrolled during active disease.

The J gene is TRBJ1-6, the V gene TRBV11-2, with TRBD1 as a possible D gene (5 bases). The CDR3 has 15 residues. Germline V CDR1 and CDR2: SGHAT, FQNNGV. V shed 1 base and J shed 5 bases, with 9 bases lying between them. For the CDR3, the DNA is TGTGCCAGCAGCTTAGCAGGGATTGATAATTCACCCCTCCACTTT. As protein: CASSLAGIDNSPLHF. Supplemented by reference TRBV11-2 and TRBJ1-6, the full variable domain reads EAGVAQSPRYKIIEKRQSVAFWCNPISGHATLYWYQQILGQGPKLLIQFQNNGVVDDSQLPKDRFSAERLKGVDSTLKIQPAKLEDSAVYLCASSLAGIDNSPLHFGNGTRLTVT.

In DNA, the CDR3 is TGCAGTGGGAGGGACACTGAAGCTTTCTTT. It specifies CSGRDTEAFF. The chain carries TRBV20-1 and TRBJ1-1; D ambiguous. The CDR3 covers 10 residues. The ends were cut back, 7 bases at V and 3 bases at J, with 6 bases in the middle. Germline V CDR1 and CDR2: DFQATT, SNEGSKA (reference sequence).

This chain connects TRBV7-9 to TRBJ1-2, with 8 bases identical to TRBD1. The CDR3 has 19 residues. Unmatched junction bases numbered 19, after V lost 5 bases and J lost 2 bases. The germline gives CDR1 SEHNR, CDR2 FQNEAQ (reference sequence). The CDR3 DNA reads TGTGCCAGCAGCATCCCACGAAGGACAGGGACTCTGAGAAACTATGGCTACACCTTC. Translating it yields CASSIPRRTGTLRNYGYTF.

The chain is built from TRBV3-1 (or the pseudogene TRBV3-2) and TRBJ1-1; 8 nucleotides align to TRBD1. This CDR3 has 16 amino acids. Germline lookup yields CDR1 LGHDT and CDR2 YNNKEL (reference sequence). V trimming: 0 bases; J trimming: 2 bases; junction bases outside the gene matches: 5. CDR3 sequence: CASSQDPQGGNTEAFF. In DNA, the CDR3 is TGTGCCAGCAGCCAAGATCCACAGGGGGGTAACACTGAAGCTTTCTTT.

V is TRBV7-3 and J is TRBJ1-1, with D possibly TRBD1 on 6 matching bases. The germline V gene encodes CDR1 SGHTA and CDR2 FQGTGA. The CDR3 covers 14 residues. V was clipped by 0 bases and J by 4 bases, with 9 bases between them. The CDR3 sequence is CASSLTGGATEAFF. CDR3 nucleotides: TGTGCCAGCAGCTTAACCGGGGGGGCCACTGAAGCTTTCTTT.

Remarks on this clone: Other DNA sequences of this sample code for an identical CDR3. J is TRBJ2-2 and V is TRBV19; 9 bases fit TRBD1. From germline, CDR1 is LNHDA and CDR2 SQIVND (reference sequence). This CDR3 contains 15 residues. Trimming cost V 6 bases and J 5 bases; bases outside gene matches: 7. CDR3 bases: TGTGCCAGTAGGTGGGGGACAGGGAATACCGGGGAGCTGTTTTTT. Translation gives CASRWGTGNTGELFF.

The J gene is TRBJ2-5, the V gene TRBV7-2; perhaps TRBD2 as D (5 bases). In germline, CDR1 is SGHTA, CDR2 FQGNSA. The ends were cut back, 5 bases at V and 2 bases at J, with 12 bases in the middle. This CDR3 has 14 residues. In DNA, the CDR3 is TGTGCCAGCAGCCCTAGCCGGGCGCAAGAGACCCAGTACTTC. This sequence encodes CASSPSRAQETQYF.

This clone has only one observation. V is TRBV10-1 and J is TRBJ2-3; 12 positions match TRBD2. This CDR3 is built from 18 residues. J gave up 0 bases and V 0 bases, and 4 bases lay outside the gene matches. Germline V gene sequence: CDR1 WNHNN, CDR2 SYGVQD (reference sequence). CDR3 region: CASSESTSGGISTDTQYF. The CDR3 DNA sequence: TGCGCCAGCAGTGAGTCCACTAGCGGGGGGATTAGCACAGATACGCAGTATTTT.